This TCR beta chain was sequenced in a study of cytomegalovirus exposure and HLA in healthy donors. Findings of the study overall: Apart from CMV serostatus, no immune exposure information was available. The study put roughly 160 TCR beta chains on its list as cytomegalovirus-associated.

Of note for this clone: What it recognizes is unknown.

The PCR ran on 60 Vbeta and 13 Jbeta primers. Clones were sequenced by immunoSEQ multiplex PCR, and TCRdb holds only the in-frame ones, with some missing. Altogether about 160,000 clones are present, approximately 80% being singletons, with the ten largest covering over 10%. Sequenced input: PBMCs. This receptor was identified in a woman aged 45-60 years in good health and CMV-seronegative.

CDR3 bases: TGCGCCAGCAGCCAAGAAGGAAGCGGGAGGGGGCAAGAGACCCAGTACTTC. This translates into CASSQEGSGRGQETQYF. This chain connects TRBV4-1 to TRBJ2-5; 10 bases agree with TRBD2. CDR1 is MGHRA, CDR2 YSYEKL, per germline. After removal of 0 bases from V and 2 bases from J, the junction contained 6 bases not matched to a gene. The CDR3 spans 17 residues.